The entry below gives a single T cell receptor beta chain sequence along with its context. Its antigen remains unidentified. The repertoire was sequenced with immunoSEQ multiplex PCR; TCRdb's copy has only in-frame clones and lacks some. The sample has about 92,000 clones; 91% are singletons. This sample is part of a study of T cell responses to AZD1222 COVID-19 vaccine. Notes on the study in general: Among spike-specific TCRs, nearly half reportedly target unmutated variant regions. Donors were chiefly white British, with a greater number of females, and clonal diversity was perhaps underestimated.

Germline V gene data show CDR1 as LGHNA and CDR2 as YSLEER. The CDR3 is 20 residues long. Trimming left V 3 bases short and J 4 bases short, with 25 bases between. The sample consisted of peripheral blood, taken on day 0 of AZD1222 vaccination. V is TRBV4-3 and J is TRBJ2-6; maybe TRBD1 (6 bases). This receptor was obtained from an adult in good health. The CDR3 region has the DNA TGCGCCAGCAGCCAGGAAATTCACAGGGACCGGACGGGAGGGGCCAACGTCCTGACTTTC. It translates to CASSQEIHRDRTGGANVLTF.